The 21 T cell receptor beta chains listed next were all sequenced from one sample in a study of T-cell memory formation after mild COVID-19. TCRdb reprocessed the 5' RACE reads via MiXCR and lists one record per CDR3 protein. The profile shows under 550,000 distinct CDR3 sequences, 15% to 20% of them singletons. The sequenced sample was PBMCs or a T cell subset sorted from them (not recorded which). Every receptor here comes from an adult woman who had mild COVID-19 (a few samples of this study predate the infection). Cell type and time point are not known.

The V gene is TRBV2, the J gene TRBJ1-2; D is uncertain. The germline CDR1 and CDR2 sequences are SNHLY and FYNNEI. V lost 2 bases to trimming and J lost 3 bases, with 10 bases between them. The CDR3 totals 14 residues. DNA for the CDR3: TGTGCCAGCAGTGAAAGGTGGCACGACTATGGCTACACCTTC. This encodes CASSERWHDYGYTF.

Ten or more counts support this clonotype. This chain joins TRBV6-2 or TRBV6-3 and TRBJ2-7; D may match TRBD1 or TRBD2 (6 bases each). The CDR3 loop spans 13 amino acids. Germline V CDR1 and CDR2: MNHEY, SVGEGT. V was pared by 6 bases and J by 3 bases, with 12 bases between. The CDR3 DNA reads TGTGCCAGCAGCCCCGGGGGCGTCTACGAGCAGTACTTC. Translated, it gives CASSPGGVYEQYF.

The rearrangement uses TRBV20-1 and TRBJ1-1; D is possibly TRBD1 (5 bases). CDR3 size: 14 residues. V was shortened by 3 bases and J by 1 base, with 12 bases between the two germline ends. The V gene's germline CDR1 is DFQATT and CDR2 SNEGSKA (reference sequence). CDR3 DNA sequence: TGCAGTGCTAGGCGGGGGGGGACGAACACTGAAGCTTTCTTT. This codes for CSARRGGTNTEAFF.

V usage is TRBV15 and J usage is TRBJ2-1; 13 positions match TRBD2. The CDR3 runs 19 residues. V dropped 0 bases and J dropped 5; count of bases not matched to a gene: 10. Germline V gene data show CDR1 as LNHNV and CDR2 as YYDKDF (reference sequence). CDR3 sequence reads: CATSREILAGGYRDNEQFF. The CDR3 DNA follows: TGTGCCACCAGCAGAGAAATACTAGCGGGGGGGTATCGTGACAATGAGCAGTTCTTC. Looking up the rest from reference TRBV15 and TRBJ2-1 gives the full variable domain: DAMVIQNPRYQVTQFGKPVTLSCSQTLNHNVMYWYQQKSSQAPKLLFHYYDKDFNNEADTPDNFQSRRPNTSFCFLDIRSPGLGDTAMYLCATSREILAGGYRDNEQFFGPGTRLTVL.

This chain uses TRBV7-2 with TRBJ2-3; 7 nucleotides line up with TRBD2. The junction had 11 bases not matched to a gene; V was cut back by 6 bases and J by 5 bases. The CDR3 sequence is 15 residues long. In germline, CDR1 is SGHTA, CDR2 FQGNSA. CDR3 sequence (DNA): TGTGCCAGCAGGAGTTTGCGGGAGTTCGGAGATACGCAGTATTTT. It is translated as CASRSLREFGDTQYF.

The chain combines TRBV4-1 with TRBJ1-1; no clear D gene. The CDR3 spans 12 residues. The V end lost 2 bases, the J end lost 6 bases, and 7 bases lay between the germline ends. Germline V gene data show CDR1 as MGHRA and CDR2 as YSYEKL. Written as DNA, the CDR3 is TGCGCCAGCAGCCAAACAACCTCTGAAGCTTTCTTT. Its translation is CASSQTTSEAFF.

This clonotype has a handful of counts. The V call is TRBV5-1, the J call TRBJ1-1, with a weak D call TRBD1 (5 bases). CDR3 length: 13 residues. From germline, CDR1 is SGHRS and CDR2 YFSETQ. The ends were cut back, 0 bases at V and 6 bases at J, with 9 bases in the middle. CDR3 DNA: TGCGCCAGCAGCTTGGCAGGCAGGGCTGAAGCTTTCTTT. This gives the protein CASSLAGRAEAFF.

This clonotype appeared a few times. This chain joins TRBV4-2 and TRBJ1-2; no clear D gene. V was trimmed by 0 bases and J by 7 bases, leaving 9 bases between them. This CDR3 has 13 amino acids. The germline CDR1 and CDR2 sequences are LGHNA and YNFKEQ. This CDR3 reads CASSQDDTGGYTF. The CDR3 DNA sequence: TGTGCCAGCAGCCAAGATGATACCGGTGGCTACACCTTC.

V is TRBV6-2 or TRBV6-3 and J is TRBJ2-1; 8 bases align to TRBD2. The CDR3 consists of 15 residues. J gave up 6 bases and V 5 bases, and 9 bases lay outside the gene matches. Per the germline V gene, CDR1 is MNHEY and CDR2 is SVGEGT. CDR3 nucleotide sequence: TGTGCCAGCAGTCAACCGGGACTAGGAGTCAATGAGCAGTTCTTC. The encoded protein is CASSQPGLGVNEQFF.

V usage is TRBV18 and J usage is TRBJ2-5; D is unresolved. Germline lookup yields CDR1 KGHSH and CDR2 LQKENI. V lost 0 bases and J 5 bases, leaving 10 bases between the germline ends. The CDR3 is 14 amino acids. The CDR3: CASSPPERVETQYF. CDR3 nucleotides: TGTGCCAGCTCACCACCCGAAAGAGTGGAGACCCAGTACTTC.

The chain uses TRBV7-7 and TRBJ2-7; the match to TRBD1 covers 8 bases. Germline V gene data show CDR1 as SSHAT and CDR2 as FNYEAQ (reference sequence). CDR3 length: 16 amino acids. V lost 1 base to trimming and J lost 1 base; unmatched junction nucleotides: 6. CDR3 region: CASSLGFGTGSYEQYF. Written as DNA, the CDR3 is TGTGCCAGCAGCTTAGGGTTTGGGACAGGATCCTACGAGCAGTACTTC.

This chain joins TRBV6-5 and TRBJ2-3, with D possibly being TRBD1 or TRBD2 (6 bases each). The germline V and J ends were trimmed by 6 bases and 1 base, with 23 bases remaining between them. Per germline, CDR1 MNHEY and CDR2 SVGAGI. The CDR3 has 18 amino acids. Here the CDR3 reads CASSFDPGKGGGTDTQYF. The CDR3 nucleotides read TGTGCCAGCAGCTTCGACCCCGGGAAGGGGGGCGGCACAGATACGCAGTATTTT.

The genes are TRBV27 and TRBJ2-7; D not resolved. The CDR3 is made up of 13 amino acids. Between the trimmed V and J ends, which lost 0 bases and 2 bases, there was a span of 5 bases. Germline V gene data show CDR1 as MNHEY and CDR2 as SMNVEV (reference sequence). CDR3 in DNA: TGTGCCAGCAGTTTATCCCAGCCCTACGAGCAGTACTTC. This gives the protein CASSLSQPYEQYF.

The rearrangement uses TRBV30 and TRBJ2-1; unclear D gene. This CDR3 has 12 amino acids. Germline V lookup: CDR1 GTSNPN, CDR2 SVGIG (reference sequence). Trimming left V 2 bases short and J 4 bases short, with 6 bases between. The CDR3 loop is CAWSLGYNEQFF. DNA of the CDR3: TGTGCCTGGAGTTTAGGATACAATGAGCAGTTCTTC.

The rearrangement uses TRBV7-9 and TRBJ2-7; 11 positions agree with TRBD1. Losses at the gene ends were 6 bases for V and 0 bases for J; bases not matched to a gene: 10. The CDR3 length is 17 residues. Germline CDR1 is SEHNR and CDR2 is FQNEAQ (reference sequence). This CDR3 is CASSHRDRGSSSYEQYF. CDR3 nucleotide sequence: TGTGCCAGCAGTCACCGGGACAGGGGGTCTAGCTCCTACGAGCAGTACTTC.

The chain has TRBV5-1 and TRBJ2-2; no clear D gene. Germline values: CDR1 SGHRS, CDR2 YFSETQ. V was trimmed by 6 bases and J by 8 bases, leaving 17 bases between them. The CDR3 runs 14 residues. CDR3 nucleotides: TGCGCCAGCATGGAAATGGGGTCACGAGGGGAGCTGTTTTTT. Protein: CASMEMGSRGELFF.

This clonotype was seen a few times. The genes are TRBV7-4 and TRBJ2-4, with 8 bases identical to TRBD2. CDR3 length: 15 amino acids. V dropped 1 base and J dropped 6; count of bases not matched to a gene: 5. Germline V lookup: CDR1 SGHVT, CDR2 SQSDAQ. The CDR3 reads CASSLVSGEANIQYF. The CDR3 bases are TGTGCCAGCAGCTTAGTTAGCGGGGAGGCAAACATTCAGTACTTC. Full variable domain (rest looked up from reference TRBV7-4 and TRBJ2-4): GAGVSQSPRYKVAKRGRDVALRCDSISGHVTLYWYRQTLGQGSEVLTYSQSDAQRDKSGRPSGRFSAERPERSVSTLKIQRTEQGDSAVYLCASSLVSGEANIQYFGAGTRLSVL.

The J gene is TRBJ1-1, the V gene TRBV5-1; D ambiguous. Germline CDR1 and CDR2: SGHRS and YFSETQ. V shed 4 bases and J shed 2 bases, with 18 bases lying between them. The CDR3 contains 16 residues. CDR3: CASSLDPRRPNTEAFF. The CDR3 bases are TGCGCCAGCAGCCTCGATCCCCGCCGGCCTAACACTGAAGCTTTCTTT.

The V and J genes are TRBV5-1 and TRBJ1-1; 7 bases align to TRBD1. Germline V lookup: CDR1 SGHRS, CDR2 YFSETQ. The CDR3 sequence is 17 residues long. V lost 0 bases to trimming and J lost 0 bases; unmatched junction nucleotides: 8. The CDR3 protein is CASSLGGQRLMNTEAFF. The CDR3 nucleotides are TGCGCCAGCAGCTTGGGGGGACAGCGCCTCATGAACACTGAAGCTTTCTTT.

CDR3 sequence (DNA): TGTGCCAGCAGCCAAGATCTCGGGTATGGCTACACCTTC. Its protein is CASSQDLGYGYTF. The chain joins TRBV4-2 to TRBJ1-2; D remains unclear. Trimming took 0 bases from V and 5 from J, leaving 7 bases between them. This CDR3 has 13 amino acids. Looked up from germline, CDR1 is LGHNA and CDR2 is YNFKEQ.

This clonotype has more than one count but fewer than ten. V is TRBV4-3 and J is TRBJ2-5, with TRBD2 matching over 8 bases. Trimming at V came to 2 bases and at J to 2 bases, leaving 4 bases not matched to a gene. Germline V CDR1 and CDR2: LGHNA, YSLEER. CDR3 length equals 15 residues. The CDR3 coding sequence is TGCGCCAGCAGCCAACTAGCGGGTCCGCAAGAGACCCAGTACTTC. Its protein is CASSQLAGPQETQYF.